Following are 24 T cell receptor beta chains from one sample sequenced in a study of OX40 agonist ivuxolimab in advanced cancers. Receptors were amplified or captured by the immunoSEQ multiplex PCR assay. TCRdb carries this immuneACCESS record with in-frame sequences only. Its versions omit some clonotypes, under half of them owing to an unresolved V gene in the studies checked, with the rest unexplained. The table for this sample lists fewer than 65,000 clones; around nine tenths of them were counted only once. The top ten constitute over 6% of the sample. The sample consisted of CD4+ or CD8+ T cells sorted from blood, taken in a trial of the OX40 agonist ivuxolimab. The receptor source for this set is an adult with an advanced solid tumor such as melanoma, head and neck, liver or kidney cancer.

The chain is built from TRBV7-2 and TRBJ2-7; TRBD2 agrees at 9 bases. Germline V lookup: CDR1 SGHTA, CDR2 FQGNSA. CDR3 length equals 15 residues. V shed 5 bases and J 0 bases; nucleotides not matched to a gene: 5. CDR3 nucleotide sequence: TGTGCCAGCAGCATTAGCGGGAGCTACTCCTACGAGCAGTACTTC. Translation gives CASSISGSYSYEQYF.

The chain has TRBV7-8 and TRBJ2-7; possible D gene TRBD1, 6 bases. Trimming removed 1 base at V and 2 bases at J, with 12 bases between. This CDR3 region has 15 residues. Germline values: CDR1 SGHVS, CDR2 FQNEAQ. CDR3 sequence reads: CASSLDTGRAYEQYF. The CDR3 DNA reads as TGTGCCAGCAGCTTAGATACAGGGAGAGCCTACGAGCAGTACTTC. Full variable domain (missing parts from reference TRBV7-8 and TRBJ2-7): GAGVSQSPRYKVAKRGQDVALRCDPISGHVSLFWYQQALGQGPEFLTYFQNEAQLDKSGLPSDRFFAERPEGSVSTLKIQRTQQEDSAVYLCASSLDTGRAYEQYFGPGTRLTVT.

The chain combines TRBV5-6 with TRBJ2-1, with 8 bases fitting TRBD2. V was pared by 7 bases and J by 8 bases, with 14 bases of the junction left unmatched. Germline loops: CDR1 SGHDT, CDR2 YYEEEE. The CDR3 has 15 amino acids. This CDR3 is CASHLNGLALDEQFF. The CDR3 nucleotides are TGTGCCAGCCATCTAAATGGACTAGCTCTCGATGAGCAGTTCTTC.

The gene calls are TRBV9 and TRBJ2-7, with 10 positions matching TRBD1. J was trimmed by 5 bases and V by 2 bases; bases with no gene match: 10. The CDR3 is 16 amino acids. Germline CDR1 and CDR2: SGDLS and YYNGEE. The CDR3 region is CASSVGTGTGVHEQYF. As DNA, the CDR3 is TGTGCCAGCAGCGTCGGAACCGGGACAGGGGTCCACGAGCAGTACTTC.

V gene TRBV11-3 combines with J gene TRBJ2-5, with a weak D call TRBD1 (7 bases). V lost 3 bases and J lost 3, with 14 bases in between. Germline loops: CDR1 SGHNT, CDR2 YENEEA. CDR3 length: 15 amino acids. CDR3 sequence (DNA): TGTGCCAGCAGCTTGGGAGGAGGGACAGAAGAGACCCAGTACTTC. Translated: CASSLGGGTEETQYF.

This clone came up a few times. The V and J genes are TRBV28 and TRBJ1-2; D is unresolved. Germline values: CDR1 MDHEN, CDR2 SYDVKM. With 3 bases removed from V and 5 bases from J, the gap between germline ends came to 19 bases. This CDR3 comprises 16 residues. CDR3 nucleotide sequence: TGTGCCAGCAGTTTTCGGCCTGAGAGGGTGGGGTATGGCTACACCTTC. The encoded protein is CASSFRPERVGYGYTF.

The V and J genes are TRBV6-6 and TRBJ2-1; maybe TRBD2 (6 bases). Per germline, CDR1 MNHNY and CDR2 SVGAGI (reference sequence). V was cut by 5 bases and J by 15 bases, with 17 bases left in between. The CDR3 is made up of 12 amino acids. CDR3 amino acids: CASSPLAVGGFF. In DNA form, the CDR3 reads TGTGCCAGCAGTCCCCTTGCAGTGGGAGGGTTCTTC.

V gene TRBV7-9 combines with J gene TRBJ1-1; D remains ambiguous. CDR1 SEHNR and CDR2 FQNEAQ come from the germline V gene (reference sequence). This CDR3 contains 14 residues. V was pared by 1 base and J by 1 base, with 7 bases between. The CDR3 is CASSLGSGNTEAFF. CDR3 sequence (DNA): TGTGCCAGCAGCTTAGGGTCCGGGAACACTGAAGCTTTCTTT.

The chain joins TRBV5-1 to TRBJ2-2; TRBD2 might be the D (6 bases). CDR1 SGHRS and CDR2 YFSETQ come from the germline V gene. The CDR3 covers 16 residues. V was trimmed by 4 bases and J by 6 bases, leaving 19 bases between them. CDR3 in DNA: TGCGCCAGCAGCCCTACCCTGGCGGGACTCGCCGGGGAGCTGTTTTTT. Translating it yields CASSPTLAGLAGELFF.

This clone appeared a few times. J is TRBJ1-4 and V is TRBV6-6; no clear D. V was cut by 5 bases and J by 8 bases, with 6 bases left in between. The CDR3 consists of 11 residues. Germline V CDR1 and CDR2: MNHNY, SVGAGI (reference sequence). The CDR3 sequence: CASSVEEKLFF. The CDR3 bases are TGTGCCAGCAGTGTGGAGGAAAAACTGTTTTTT.

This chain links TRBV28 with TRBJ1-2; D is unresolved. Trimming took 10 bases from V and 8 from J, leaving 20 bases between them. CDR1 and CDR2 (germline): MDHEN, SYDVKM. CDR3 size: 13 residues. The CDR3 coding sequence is TGTGCCATTTTTTCCCCGGAGGTCTGGGGCTACACCTTC. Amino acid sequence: CAIFSPEVWGYTF.

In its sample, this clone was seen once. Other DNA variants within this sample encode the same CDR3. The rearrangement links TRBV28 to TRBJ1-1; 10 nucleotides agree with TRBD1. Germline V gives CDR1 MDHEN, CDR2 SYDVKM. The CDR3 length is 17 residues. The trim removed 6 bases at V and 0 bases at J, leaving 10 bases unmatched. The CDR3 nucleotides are TGTGCCAGCAGCCAGGTCCCGGGACAGGGGATGAACACTGAAGCTTTCTTT. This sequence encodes CASSQVPGQGMNTEAFF.

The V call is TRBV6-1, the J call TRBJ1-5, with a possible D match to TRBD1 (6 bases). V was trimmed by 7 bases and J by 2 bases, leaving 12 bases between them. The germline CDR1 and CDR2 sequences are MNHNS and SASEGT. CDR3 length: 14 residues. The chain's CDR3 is CASNEGGRNQPQHF. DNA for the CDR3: TGTGCCAGCAACGAGGGGGGTCGCAATCAGCCCCAGCATTTT.

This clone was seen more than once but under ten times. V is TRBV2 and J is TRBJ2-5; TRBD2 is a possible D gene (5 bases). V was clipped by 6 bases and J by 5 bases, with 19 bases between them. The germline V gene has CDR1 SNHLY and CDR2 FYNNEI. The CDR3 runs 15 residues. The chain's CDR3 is CASSPFASPGETQYF. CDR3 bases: TGTGCCAGCAGCCCCTTTGCTAGTCCGGGGGAGACCCAGTACTTC.

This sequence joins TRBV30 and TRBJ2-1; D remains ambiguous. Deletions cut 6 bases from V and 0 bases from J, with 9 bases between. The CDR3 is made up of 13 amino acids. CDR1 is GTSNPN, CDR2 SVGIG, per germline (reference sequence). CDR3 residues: CACRAPSYNEQFF. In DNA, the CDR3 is TGTGCCTGCCGGGCCCCCTCCTACAATGAGCAGTTCTTC. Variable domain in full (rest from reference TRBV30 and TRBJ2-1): SQTIHQWPATLVQPVGSPLSLECTVEGTSNPNLYWYRQAAGRGLQLLFYSVGIGQISSEVPQNLSASRPQDRQFILSSKKLLLSDSGFYLCACRAPSYNEQFFGPGTRLTVL.

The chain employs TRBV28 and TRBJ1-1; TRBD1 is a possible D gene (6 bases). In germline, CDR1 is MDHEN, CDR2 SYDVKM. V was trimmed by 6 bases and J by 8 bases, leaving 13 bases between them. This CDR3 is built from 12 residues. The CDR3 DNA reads TGTGCCAGCAGCCGGTACAGGGTGGAAGCTTTCTTT. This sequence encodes CASSRYRVEAFF.

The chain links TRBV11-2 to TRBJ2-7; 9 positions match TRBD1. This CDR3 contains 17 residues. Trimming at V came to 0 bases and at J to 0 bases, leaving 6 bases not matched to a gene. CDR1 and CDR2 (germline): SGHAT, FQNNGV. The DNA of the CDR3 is TGTGCCAGCAGCTTAGACGGACAGGGGTTGAGCTCCTACGAGCAGTACTTC. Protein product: CASSLDGQGLSSYEQYF.

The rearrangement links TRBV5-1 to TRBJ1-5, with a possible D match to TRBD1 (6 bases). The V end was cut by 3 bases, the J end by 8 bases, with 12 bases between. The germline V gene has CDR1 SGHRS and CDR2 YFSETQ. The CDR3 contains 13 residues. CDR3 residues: CASSSDGGKPQHF. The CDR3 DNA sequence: TGCGCCAGCAGCTCGGACGGGGGCAAGCCCCAGCATTTT.

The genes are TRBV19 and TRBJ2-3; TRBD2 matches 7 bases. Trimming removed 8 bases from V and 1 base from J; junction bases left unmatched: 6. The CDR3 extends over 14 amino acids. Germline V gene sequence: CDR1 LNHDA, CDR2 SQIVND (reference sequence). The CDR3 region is CASLSGGRTDTQYF. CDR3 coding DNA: TGTGCCAGTTTATCGGGAGGACGCACAGATACGCAGTATTTT.

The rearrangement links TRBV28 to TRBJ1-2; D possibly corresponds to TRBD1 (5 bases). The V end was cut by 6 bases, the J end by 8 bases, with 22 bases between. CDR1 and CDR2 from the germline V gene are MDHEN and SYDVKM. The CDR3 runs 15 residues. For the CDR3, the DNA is TGTGCCAGCAGCTCAACCTATCAGGAGCCAGGGGGCTACACCTTC. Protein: CASSSTYQEPGGYTF.

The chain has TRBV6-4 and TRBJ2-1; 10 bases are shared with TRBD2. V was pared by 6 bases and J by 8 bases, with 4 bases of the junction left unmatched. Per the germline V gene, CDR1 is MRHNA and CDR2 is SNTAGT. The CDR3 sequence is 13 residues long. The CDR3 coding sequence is TGTGCCAGCAGATCTAGCGGGAGTTATGAGCAGTTCTTC. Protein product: CASRSSGSYEQFF.

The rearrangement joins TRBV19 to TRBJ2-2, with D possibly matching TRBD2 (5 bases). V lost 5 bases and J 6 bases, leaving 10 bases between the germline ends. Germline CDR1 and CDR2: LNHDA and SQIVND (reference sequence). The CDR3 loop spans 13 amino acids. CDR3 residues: CASSPTRSGELFF. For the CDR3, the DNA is TGTGCCAGTAGTCCAACTAGATCCGGGGAGCTGTTTTTT. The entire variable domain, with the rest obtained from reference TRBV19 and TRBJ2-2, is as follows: DGGITQSPKYLFRKEGQNVTLSCEQNLNHDAMYWYRQDPGQGLRLIYYSQIVNDFQKGDIAEGYSVSREKKESFPLTVTSAQKNPTAFYLCASSPTRSGELFFGEGSRLTVL.

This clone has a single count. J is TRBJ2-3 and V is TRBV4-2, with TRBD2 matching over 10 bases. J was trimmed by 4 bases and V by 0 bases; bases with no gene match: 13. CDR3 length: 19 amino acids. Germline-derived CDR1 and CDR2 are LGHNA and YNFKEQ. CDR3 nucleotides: TGTGCCAGCAGCCAAGATTTCAGGCTAGCGGGAGACTACGCAGATACGCAGTATTTT. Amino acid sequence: CASSQDFRLAGDYADTQYF.

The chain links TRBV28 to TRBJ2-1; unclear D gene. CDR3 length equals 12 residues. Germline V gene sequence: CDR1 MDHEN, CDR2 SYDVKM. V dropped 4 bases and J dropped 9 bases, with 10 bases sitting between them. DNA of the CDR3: TGTGCCAGCAGTTCAATTCTTGGTGAGCAGTTCTTC. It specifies CASSSILGEQFF.